The clone carrying this TCR beta chain came up once. Vbeta (60) and Jbeta (13) primers were used in the PCR. TCRdb's copy holds only in-frame clones and misses some; the assay was immunoSEQ multiplex PCR. The sample records more than 110,000 clones, over 60% being singletons. The entry originates in a study of cytomegalovirus exposure and HLA in healthy donors. Germline V lookup: CDR1 PRHDT, CDR2 FYEKMQ (reference sequence). CDR3 size: 15 residues. V dropped 5 bases and J dropped 4 bases, with 17 bases sitting between them. This clonotype was sampled from a man in his forties in good health and CMV-seropositive. The sequenced sample consisted of PBMCs. The rearrangement uses TRBV13 and TRBJ1-2; D might be TRBD1 (5 bases). CDR3 protein: CASSTSPGGSYGYTF. In DNA, the CDR3 is TGTGCCAGCAGCACTTCTCCGGGGGGTAGCTATGGCTACACCTTC.